What follows are 24 T cell receptor beta chains derived from one specimen sequenced in a study of T cells in localized non-small cell lung cancer. TCRdb's table, derived via immunoSEQ multiplex PCR, lists solely in-frame clones and lacks some. The sample comprises 6,000 to 8,500 clones, roughly 92% of which are singletons, and approximately 3% rests with the top ten. This specimen was peripheral blood, taken before any cancer treatment. The source of these receptors is a woman aged 35-75 years with stage I lung adenocarcinoma.

The rearrangement uses TRBV7-3 and TRBJ2-5; 8 nucleotides match TRBD1. Germline CDR1 and CDR2: SGHTA and FQGTGA. This CDR3 region has 13 residues. J gave up 6 bases and V 5 bases, and 5 bases lay outside the gene matches. CDR3 loop: CASSTDREKTQYF. The CDR3 DNA is TGTGCCAGCAGCACGGACAGGGAAAAGACCCAGTACTTC.

The rearrangement joins TRBV5-6 to TRBJ1-2; D call uncertain. V dropped 0 bases and J dropped 1 base, with 7 bases sitting between them. CDR1 is SGHDT, CDR2 YYEEEE, per germline. This CDR3 is 14 amino acids long. This CDR3 is CASSLAGVNYGYTF. The CDR3 bases are TGTGCCAGCAGCTTGGCCGGGGTTAACTATGGCTACACCTTC.

The rearrangement joins TRBV5-6 to TRBJ1-6; TRBD1 matches at 8 bases. Germline CDR1 is SGHDT and CDR2 is YYEEEE. This CDR3 has 15 residues. Losses at the gene ends were 3 bases for V and 8 bases for J; bases not matched to a gene: 7. The CDR3 DNA reads TGTGCCAGCAGCTCCGGGACAGGACGATATTCACCCCTCCACTTT. Protein: CASSSGTGRYSPLHF.

In this sample, this clone turned up once. The chain carries TRBV15 and TRBJ1-2; D is ambiguous. Germline CDR1 is LNHNV and CDR2 is YYDKDF (reference sequence). The V gene lost 3 bases and the J gene lost 8 bases, with 16 bases spanning the gap. The CDR3 spans 14 residues. In nucleotides, the CDR3 is TGTGCCACCAGCAGCCCCGCCGGAGTGGGAGGCTACACCTTC. Amino acids: CATSSPAGVGGYTF. The full variable domain, its missing parts supplied by reference TRBV15 and TRBJ1-2, is DAMVIQNPRYQVTQFGKPVTLSCSQTLNHNVMYWYQQKSSQAPKLLFHYYDKDFNNEADTPDNFQSRRPNTSFCFLDIRSPGLGDTAMYLCATSSPAGVGGYTFGSGTRLTVV.

The rearrangement joins TRBV12-2 to TRBJ2-7. TRBV12-2 has pseudogene status. CDR3 size: 14 residues. The CDR3 loop reads CASRLDSGQNEQYF. Here the CDR3 DNA reads TGTGCAAGTCGCTTAGATTCGGGGCAGAACGAGCAGTACTTC.

The V call is TRBV6-1, the J call TRBJ2-5; D is ambiguous. CDR3 length equals 14 residues. The V end lost 2 bases, the J end lost 5 bases, and 12 bases lay between the germline ends. The germline CDR1 and CDR2 sequences are MNHNS and SASEGT. CDR3 nucleotide sequence: TGTGCCAGCAGTGAAATGTTGTCCGGGGAGACCCAGTACTTC. Protein product: CASSEMLSGETQYF.

The chain is built from TRBV2 and TRBJ2-7; D not resolved. V was clipped by 1 base and J by 3 bases, with 7 bases between them. The CDR3 extends over 13 amino acids. Germline V CDR1 and CDR2: SNHLY, FYNNEI. The CDR3 sequence is CASSEGADYEQYF. The CDR3 DNA is TGTGCCAGCAGTGAAGGGGCCGACTACGAGCAGTACTTC.

The V and J genes are TRBV19 and TRBJ1-5; no reliable D call. V was clipped by 3 bases and J by 5 bases, with 11 bases between them. The CDR3 loop spans 14 amino acids. Germline V gene sequence: CDR1 LNHDA, CDR2 SQIVND (reference sequence). CDR3 region: CASSIFQEDQPQHF. For the CDR3, the DNA is TGTGCCAGTAGTATTTTCCAGGAAGATCAGCCCCAGCATTTT.

The rearrangement uses TRBV5-1 and TRBJ1-6; TRBD1 might be the D (5 bases). The CDR3 has 14 amino acids. Germline values: CDR1 SGHRS, CDR2 YFSETQ. V was pared by 3 bases and J by 7 bases, with 11 bases between. The CDR3 reads CASSSGTVNSPLHF. Written as DNA, the CDR3 is TGCGCCAGCAGCTCCGGGACGGTCAATTCACCCCTCCACTTT.

The chain combines TRBV18 with TRBJ1-2, with 8 positions matching TRBD1. The V segment lost 3 bases and the J segment 7 bases; nucleotides outside the gene matches: 16. Germline lookup yields CDR1 KGHSH and CDR2 LQKENI. This CDR3 region has 17 residues. This chain's CDR3 is CASSPTYPSRGRGGYTF. In DNA, the CDR3 is TGTGCCAGCTCACCCACTTACCCTTCCAGGGGGCGCGGTGGCTACACCTTC.

This CDR3 reads CAISEKTGGEYEQYF. CDR3 sequence (DNA): TGTGCCATCAGTGAGAAAACGGGGGGCGAATACGAGCAGTACTTC. The rearrangement links TRBV10-3 to TRBJ2-7; D perhaps matches TRBD2 (7 bases). Between the trimmed V and J ends, which lost 2 bases and 4 bases, there was a span of 15 bases. CDR1 is ENHRY and CDR2 is SYGVKD in the germline V gene. The CDR3 has 15 residues.

The V gene is TRBV6-6, the J gene TRBJ2-1, with 9 bases that match TRBD2. J lost 4 bases, V lost 6 bases, and 7 bases had no gene match. In germline, CDR1 is MNHNY, CDR2 SVGAGI (reference sequence). CDR3 length equals 15 residues. This CDR3 is CASRFSGSSYNEQFF. The CDR3 DNA reads as TGTGCCAGCAGATTTAGCGGGAGTAGTTACAATGAGCAGTTCTTC.

This clone was seen more than once but under ten times. The chain is built from TRBV11-2 and TRBJ2-2, with D perhaps TRBD1 (6 bases). V was pared by 1 base and J by 4 bases, with 16 bases between. The CDR3 sequence is 17 residues long. Germline V gene lookup returns CDR1 SGHAT and CDR2 FQNNGV. CDR3 in amino acids: CASSLVAVTGSTGELFF. For the CDR3, the DNA is TGTGCCAGCAGCTTAGTGGCGGTAACAGGGAGCACCGGGGAGCTGTTTTTT.

The chain combines TRBV29-1 with TRBJ2-7; TRBD1 aligns across 10 bases. Germline values: CDR1 SQVTM, CDR2 ANQGSEA. This CDR3 region has 15 residues. The junction had 6 bases not matched to a gene; V was cut back by 1 base and J by 3 bases. CDR3 residues: CSVEGRTGGSYEQYF. The DNA for the CDR3 is TGCAGCGTTGAAGGAAGGACAGGGGGTAGCTACGAGCAGTACTTC.

The J gene is TRBJ1-5, the V gene TRBV11-2; D is unresolved. The V end lost 1 base, the J end lost 3 bases, and 13 bases lay between the germline ends. The germline gives CDR1 SGHAT, CDR2 FQNNGV. The CDR3 has 16 amino acids. The CDR3 nucleotides are TGTGCCAGCAGCTTAGCTTTCGTGGTCCCCAATCAGCCCCAGCATTTT. Its translation is CASSLAFVVPNQPQHF.

For the CDR3, the DNA is TGTGCCAGCAGCTTCACAGGGGGGGATCAGCCCCAGCATTTT. As protein: CASSFTGGDQPQHF. The chain links TRBV7-2 to TRBJ1-5; 8 positions agree with TRBD1. The ends lost 3 bases at V and 5 bases at J; junction bases unmatched: 3. CDR1 SGHTA and CDR2 FQGNSA come from the germline V gene. The CDR3 length is 14 residues.

V and J are TRBV7-2 and TRBJ2-1; tentatively, D is TRBD2 (6 bases). The CDR3 runs to 15 residues. Germline values: CDR1 SGHTA, CDR2 FQGNSA. Trimming stripped 1 base from V and 4 bases from J, with 11 bases between. As DNA, the CDR3 is TGTGCCAGCAGCTTAGATTCTAGCGCTTACAATGAGCAGTTCTTC. As protein: CASSLDSSAYNEQFF.

V is TRBV5-6 and J is TRBJ2-5; D is unresolved. The CDR3 runs 13 residues. CDR1 and CDR2 from the germline V gene are SGHDT and YYEEEE. V was trimmed by 3 bases and J by 5 bases, leaving 11 bases between them. CDR3 amino acids: CASSSTVRETQYF. CDR3 nucleotide sequence: TGTGCCAGCAGCTCGACCGTACGGGAGACCCAGTACTTC.

The CDR3 reads CASSPPTGDRSNIQYF. CDR3 sequence (DNA): TGCGCCAGCAGCCCCCCGACAGGGGATCGTTCGAACATTCAGTACTTC. This chain uses TRBV5-1 with TRBJ2-4, with 8 bases aligning to TRBD1. This CDR3 is 16 amino acids long. Germline loops: CDR1 SGHRS, CDR2 YFSETQ. With V trimmed by 4 bases and J by 7 bases, 13 bases remained unmatched.

The CDR3 DNA is TGCGCCAGCAGCGGACCAGACAGGGGGCTCTTGCAGGACACCGGGGAGCTGTTTTTT. Translating gives CASSGPDRGLLQDTGELFF. The chain links TRBV5-1 to TRBJ2-2; 10 bases map to TRBD1. Per germline, CDR1 SGHRS and CDR2 YFSETQ. The V gene end was trimmed by 4 bases and the J gene end by 3 bases; junction bases not matched to a gene: 15. This CDR3 contains 19 residues. The full variable domain, in which reference TRBV5-1 and TRBJ2-2 provide the parts outside the CDR3, is KAGVTQTPRYLIKTRGQQVTLSCSPISGHRSVSWYQQTPGQGLQFLFEYFSETQRNKGNFPGRFSGRQFSNSRSEMNVSTLELGDSALYLCASSGPDRGLLQDTGELFFGEGSRLTVL.

The chain couples TRBV7-9 to TRBJ1-3; D unresolved. V was pared by 1 base and J by 0 bases, with 4 bases between. Germline CDR1 reads SEHNR; CDR2 reads FQNEAQ (reference sequence). CDR3 length: 14 amino acids. This chain's CDR3 is CASSLESSGNTIYF. CDR3 DNA sequence: TGTGCCAGCAGCTTAGAGAGCTCTGGAAACACCATATATTTT.

The gene calls are TRBV7-9 and TRBJ1-2, with D unclear. The germline CDR1 and CDR2 sequences are SEHNR and FQNEAQ (reference sequence). The CDR3 runs to 15 residues. The V gene lost 1 base and the J gene lost 1 base, with 10 bases spanning the gap. The CDR3 protein is CASSLETSRNYGYTF. The DNA of the CDR3 is TGTGCCAGCAGCTTAGAAACCTCCCGTAACTATGGCTACACCTTC.

V is TRBV7-8 and J is TRBJ1-4, with 7 positions matching TRBD1. The CDR3 consists of 13 residues. CDR1 is SGHVS, CDR2 FQNEAQ, per germline. With V trimmed by 6 bases and J by 11 bases, 9 bases remained unmatched. The CDR3 nucleotides are TGTGCCAGCAGATCTGGGACAGCCGGGAAACTGTTTTTT. This codes for CASRSGTAGKLFF.

The V gene is TRBV10-3, the J gene TRBJ2-2; tentative D call: TRBD2 (6 bases). CDR1 is ENHRY, CDR2 SYGVKD, per germline. This CDR3 comprises 14 residues. Trimming removed 5 bases at V and 5 bases at J, with 12 bases between. The CDR3 region has the DNA TGTGCCATCAGTTTCTCCCGGGGGACCGGGGAGCTGTTTTTT. Translating gives CAISFSRGTGELFF.